This TCR beta chain was sequenced during a study of blood T cells in healthy people across ages. For the study at large: The capture of about one barcoded beta molecule per two T cells was achieved by template switching.

V lost 0 bases and J 7 bases, leaving 15 bases between the germline ends. The CDR3 length is 15 residues. The germline V gene encodes CDR1 SGHDN and CDR2 FVKESK. They isolated at least 6 million PBMCs from each sample. For the second PCR, which ran for 7 to 11 cycles, a sample-barcoded 5' primer and a J-beta primer mix were used. Each CDR3 protein gets one entry after TCRdb re-called the 5' RACE reads with MiXCR. The sample shows 710,000 or so distinct CDR3 sequences, 22% of them seen only once. The clonotype was recovered from a man in his 70s in good health. The V gene is TRBV14, the J gene TRBJ1-2; possible D gene TRBD1, 6 bases. Specimen: blood. As DNA, the CDR3 is TGTGCCAGCAGCCAAGAACTCAGGACAGTGAGTGGCTACACCTTC. Translating it yields CASSQELRTVSGYTF.